The 26 T cell receptor beta chains below all came from one sample that was sequenced in a study of cytomegalovirus exposure and HLA in healthy donors. It was with 60 Vbeta and 13 Jbeta primers that the PCR ran. TCRdb's copy holds only in-frame clones and misses some; the assay was immunoSEQ multiplex PCR. The sample includes tens of thousands of clones, 55% to 75% of them seen just once. Sequenced: PBMCs. The receptors stem from a woman between 45 and 60 years old in good health and CMV-seronegative.

The gene calls are TRBV5-6 and TRBJ2-7, with D tentatively TRBD1 (6 bases). Trimming left V 2 bases short and J 2 bases short, with 14 bases between. The CDR3 has 15 residues. Germline values: CDR1 SGHDT, CDR2 YYEEEE. CDR3 coding DNA: TGTGCCAGCAGCTTAGGGGCAGGGGAAGCCTACGAGCAGTACTTC. This codes for CASSLGAGEAYEQYF.

The chain recombines TRBV5-6 with TRBJ1-5; TRBD1 is a possible D gene (5 bases). The CDR3 length is 15 residues. Germline V lookup: CDR1 SGHDT, CDR2 YYEEEE. Trimming took off 1 base at V and 1 base at J, with 9 bases between the two ends. For the CDR3, the DNA is TGTGCCAGCAGCTTGCGGCCAGGGAGCAATCAGCCCCAGCATTTT. Translation: CASSLRPGSNQPQHF.

The J gene is TRBJ1-2, the V gene TRBV28; D not resolved. The V end was cut by 3 bases, the J end by 2 bases, with 16 bases between. Germline V lookup: CDR1 MDHEN, CDR2 SYDVKM. CDR3 length: 16 amino acids. DNA for the CDR3: TGTGCCAGCAGTTTTGGCGCGGGAGGTGTCAACTATGGCTACACCTTC. Amino acids: CASSFGAGGVNYGYTF.

This chain uses TRBV6-5 with TRBJ1-3, with D perhaps TRBD1 (5 bases). The V end was cut by 5 bases, the J end by 2 bases, with 10 bases between. Per the germline V gene, CDR1 is MNHEY and CDR2 is SVGAGI. This CDR3 region has 14 residues. The CDR3 reads CASSGTGTGNTIYF. The CDR3 region has the DNA TGTGCCAGCAGTGGCACAGGTACTGGAAACACCATATATTTT.

The V call is TRBV6-5, the J call TRBJ1-1; D may be TRBD1 (5 bases). Germline values: CDR1 MNHEY, CDR2 SVGAGI. V lost 0 bases, J lost 5 bases, and 10 bases lay in between. This CDR3 is built from 14 residues. The CDR3 loop is CASSYSRGWTEAFF. Written as DNA, the CDR3 is TGTGCCAGCAGTTACTCTAGGGGCTGGACTGAAGCTTTCTTT.

The chain couples TRBV5-1 to TRBJ2-5, with D perhaps TRBD2 (6 bases). The CDR3 loop spans 14 amino acids. V lost 3 bases to trimming and J lost 5 bases, with 14 bases between them. Germline values: CDR1 SGHRS, CDR2 YFSETQ. The DNA for the CDR3 is TGCGCCAGCAGCTGGAGGGGTTCAGAGGAGACCCAGTACTTC. Encoded protein: CASSWRGSEETQYF.

The chain is built from TRBV19 and TRBJ1-5; 7 nucleotides line up with TRBD1. V dropped 6 bases and J dropped 4; count of bases not matched to a gene: 9. The V gene's germline CDR1 is LNHDA and CDR2 SQIVND (reference sequence). CDR3 size: 15 residues. Written as DNA, the CDR3 is TGTGCCAGTAGCCGATCCGGGACAGCTAATCAGCCCCAGCATTTT. Protein sequence: CASSRSGTANQPQHF.

The V gene is TRBV6-5, the J gene TRBJ2-1, with 9 bases that match TRBD2. V was pared by 6 bases and J by 3 bases, with 3 bases of the junction left unmatched. This CDR3 has 14 amino acids. Germline-derived CDR1 and CDR2 are MNHEY and SVGAGI. The CDR3 reads CASSRLAVYNEQFF. The CDR3 DNA reads as TGTGCCAGCAGCCGACTAGCGGTCTACAATGAGCAGTTCTTC.

The chain uses TRBV10-3 and TRBJ2-7; 9 bases map to TRBD1. This CDR3 spans 16 amino acids. Losses at the gene ends were 4 bases for V and 0 bases for J; bases not matched to a gene: 7. The V gene's germline CDR1 is ENHRY and CDR2 SYGVKD. CDR3 region: CAISVTGTGISYEQYF. CDR3 DNA: TGTGCCATCAGTGTGACCGGGACAGGGATCTCCTACGAGCAGTACTTC.

This clone was picked up a small number of times. This chain links TRBV5-1 with TRBJ1-5, with D possibly matching TRBD1 (6 bases). The germline V gene encodes CDR1 SGHRS and CDR2 YFSETQ. V lost 5 bases to trimming and J lost 7 bases, with 16 bases between them. The CDR3 is 14 amino acids. CDR3 loop: CASSPLGGAQPQHF. The CDR3 bases are TGCGCCAGCAGTCCCTTGGGGGGGGCACAGCCCCAGCATTTT.

The rearrangement links TRBV28 to TRBJ2-7, with 7 nucleotides matching TRBD1. This CDR3 region has 12 residues. V trimming: 6 bases; J trimming: 2 bases; junction bases outside the gene matches: 1. Germline CDR1 is MDHEN and CDR2 is SYDVKM. The CDR3 loop is CASRGQTYEQYF. For the CDR3, the DNA is TGTGCCAGCAGGGGACAGACCTACGAGCAGTACTTC.

The V gene is TRBV30, the J gene TRBJ2-2, with TRBD2 matching 12 bases. V gave up 7 bases and J gave up 6 bases; unmatched junction bases: 9. The germline CDR1 and CDR2 sequences are GTSNPN and SVGIG (reference sequence). The CDR3 runs to 15 residues. CDR3 amino acids: CALQTSGRRAGELFF. The CDR3 bases are TGTGCCTTGCAGACTAGCGGGAGAAGGGCCGGGGAGCTGTTTTTT.

The V call is TRBV7-2, the J call TRBJ2-5; 8 nucleotides line up with TRBD2. J gave up 1 base and V 2 bases, and 6 bases lay outside the gene matches. CDR1 SGHTA and CDR2 FQGNSA come from the germline V gene. The CDR3 sequence is 16 residues long. The CDR3, as DNA: TGTGCCAGCAGCTTAACCTCAGCGGGAGTCCAAGAGACCCAGTACTTC. Its translation is CASSLTSAGVQETQYF.

The CDR3 nucleotides read TGTGCCAGCAGCTTGGCTAGCAGCTACGAGCAGTACTTC. Translation: CASSLASSYEQYF. The chain has TRBV5-4 and TRBJ2-7; D might be TRBD2 (5 bases). This CDR3 has 13 residues. Germline V CDR1 and CDR2: SGHNT, YYREEE (reference sequence). Trimming removed 0 bases from V and 3 bases from J, with 7 bases in between.

The chain employs TRBV5-1 and TRBJ1-4; tentative D call: TRBD1 (5 bases). CDR1 is SGHRS and CDR2 is YFSETQ in the germline V gene. V lost 2 bases, J lost 8 bases, and 10 bases lay in between. The CDR3 spans 13 residues. CDR3 in amino acids: CASSFRQGEKLFF. CDR3 coding DNA: TGCGCCAGCAGCTTTCGGCAGGGCGAAAAACTGTTTTTT. The full variable domain, in which reference TRBV5-1 and TRBJ1-4 provide the parts outside the CDR3, is KAGVTQTPRYLIKTRGQQVTLSCSPISGHRSVSWYQQTPGQGLQFLFEYFSETQRNKGNFPGRFSGRQFSNSRSEMNVSTLELGDSALYLCASSFRQGEKLFFGSGTQLSVL.

The rearrangement uses TRBV5-1 and TRBJ2-5, with 8 bases matching TRBD2. The CDR3 extends over 14 amino acids. Unmatched junction bases numbered 6, after V lost 3 bases and J lost 5 bases. Germline-derived CDR1 and CDR2 are SGHRS and YFSETQ. For the CDR3, the DNA is TGCGCCAGCAGCTCGGGACTAGTGCGGGAGACCCAGTACTTC. It encodes CASSSGLVRETQYF.

J is TRBJ2-7 and V is TRBV5-6, with 8 bases identical to TRBD1. The CDR3 length is 14 residues. V shed 2 bases and J 5 bases; nucleotides not matched to a gene: 6. Germline assignment: CDR1 SGHDT and CDR2 YYEEEE. CDR3 sequence reads: CASSFGDRYNEQYF. The CDR3 region has the DNA TGTGCCAGCAGCTTTGGGGACAGGTACAACGAGCAGTACTTC.

This chain joins TRBV25-1 and TRBJ1-4; perhaps TRBD1 as D (5 bases). The CDR3 is 16 residues long. Trimming stripped 0 bases from V and 7 bases from J, with 15 bases between. The germline CDR1 and CDR2 sequences are MGHDK and SYGVNS. The CDR3 DNA sequence: TGTGCCAGCAGTGAATATGACAGCCCTTCCCGTGAAAAACTGTTTTTT. Protein product: CASSEYDSPSREKLFF.

There are a few counts of this clone. The chain employs TRBV6-5 and TRBJ1-2; D is possibly TRBD1 (6 bases). The CDR3 is 15 amino acids. Between the trimmed V and J ends, which lost 5 bases and 5 bases, there was a span of 18 bases. Germline CDR1 and CDR2: MNHEY and SVGAGI. The CDR3: CASSKRPGQDYGYTF. The CDR3, as DNA: TGTGCCAGCAGTAAACGCCCGGGACAAGATTATGGCTACACCTTC.

The chain employs TRBV6-1 and TRBJ2-5, with D hard to call. The CDR3 covers 10 residues. Germline CDR1 is MNHNS and CDR2 is SASEGT. V dropped 6 bases and J dropped 4 bases, with 3 bases sitting between them. The CDR3 loop is CASRRETQYF. CDR3 nucleotide sequence: TGTGCCAGCAGGCGAGAGACCCAGTACTTC.

V gene TRBV11-2 combines with J gene TRBJ1-3; 7 bases are a match to TRBD1. The V gene's germline CDR1 is SGHAT and CDR2 FQNNGV. Trimming cost V 3 bases and J 3 bases; bases outside gene matches: 2. This CDR3 is built from 14 residues. CDR3 nucleotide sequence: TGTGCCAGCAGCTTCCAGGGGGGTGGAAACACCATATATTTT. Translated: CASSFQGGGNTIYF.

This clone occurred a few times. V gene TRBV5-6 combines with J gene TRBJ2-1; D gene unclear. Germline V gene lookup returns CDR1 SGHDT and CDR2 YYEEEE. Trimming took 2 bases from V and 12 from J, leaving 9 bases between them. The CDR3 spans 11 residues. CDR3 bases: TGTGCCAGCAGCTTAGAGACACTGCAGTTCTTC. Its translation: CASSLETLQFF.

The rearrangement uses TRBV29-1 and TRBJ2-7; D is unresolved. Germline V gives CDR1 SQVTM, CDR2 ANQGSEA. The CDR3 sequence is 13 residues long. V shed 6 bases and J shed 1 base, with 13 bases lying between them. The chain's CDR3 is CSVTPSGSYEQYF. CDR3 nucleotides: TGCAGCGTCACCCCCTCCGGTTCCTACGAGCAGTACTTC.

The chain uses TRBV6-5 and TRBJ1-1; 7 bases match TRBD1. This CDR3 region has 13 residues. The ends lost 6 bases at V and 0 bases at J; junction bases unmatched: 1. Germline V gene data show CDR1 as MNHEY and CDR2 as SVGAGI. The CDR3 region is CASRQGVNTEAFF. As DNA, the CDR3 is TGTGCCAGCAGGCAGGGGGTGAACACTGAAGCTTTCTTT.

This CDR3 reads CASSLAMGGQETQYF. CDR3 coding DNA: TGCGCCAGCAGCTTGGCCATGGGGGGCCAAGAGACCCAGTACTTC. The chain has TRBV5-1 and TRBJ2-5, with a weak D call TRBD2 (6 bases). CDR1 SGHRS and CDR2 YFSETQ come from the germline V gene. CDR3 length: 15 amino acids. Between the trimmed V and J ends, which lost 0 bases and 1 base, there was a span of 10 bases.

The genes are TRBV2 and TRBJ2-2; TRBD2 matches 9 bases. Germline loops: CDR1 SNHLY, CDR2 FYNNEI. The length of the CDR3 is 17 residues. The ends lost 2 bases at V and 3 bases at J; junction bases unmatched: 7. CDR3 nucleotides: TGTGCCAGCAGTGAAATCTGGGAGCGGGGGGACACCGGGGAGCTGTTTTTT. This translates into CASSEIWERGDTGELFF.